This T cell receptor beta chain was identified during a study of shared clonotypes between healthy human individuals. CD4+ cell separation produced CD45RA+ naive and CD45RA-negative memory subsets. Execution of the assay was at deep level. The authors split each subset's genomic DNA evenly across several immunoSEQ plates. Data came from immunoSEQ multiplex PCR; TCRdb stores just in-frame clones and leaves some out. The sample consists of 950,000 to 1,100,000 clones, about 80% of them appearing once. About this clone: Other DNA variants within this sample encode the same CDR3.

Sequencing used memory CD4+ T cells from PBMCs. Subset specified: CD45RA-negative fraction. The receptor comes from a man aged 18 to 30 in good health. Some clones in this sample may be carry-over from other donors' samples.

The DNA of the CDR3 is TGCGCCAGCAGCTCGCAGGGAGCTAACTATGGCTACACCTTC. Translation gives CASSSQGANYGYTF. The chain employs TRBV5-1 and TRBJ1-2; possibly TRBD1 for D (5 bases). The germline V gene encodes CDR1 SGHRS and CDR2 YFSETQ. The CDR3 extends over 14 amino acids. V dropped 3 bases and J dropped 0 bases, with 9 bases sitting between them.